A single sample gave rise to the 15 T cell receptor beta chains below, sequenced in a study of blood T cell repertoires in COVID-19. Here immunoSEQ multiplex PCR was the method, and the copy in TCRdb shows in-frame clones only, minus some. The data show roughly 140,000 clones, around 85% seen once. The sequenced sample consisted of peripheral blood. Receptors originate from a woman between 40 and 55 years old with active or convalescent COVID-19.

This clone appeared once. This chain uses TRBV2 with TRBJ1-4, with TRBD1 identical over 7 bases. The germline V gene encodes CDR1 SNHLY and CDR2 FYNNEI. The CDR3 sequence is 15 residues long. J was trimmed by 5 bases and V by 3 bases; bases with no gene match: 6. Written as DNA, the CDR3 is TGTGCCAGCAGTGATACAGGGGTTGGGAATGAAAAACTGTTTTTT. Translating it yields CASSDTGVGNEKLFF.

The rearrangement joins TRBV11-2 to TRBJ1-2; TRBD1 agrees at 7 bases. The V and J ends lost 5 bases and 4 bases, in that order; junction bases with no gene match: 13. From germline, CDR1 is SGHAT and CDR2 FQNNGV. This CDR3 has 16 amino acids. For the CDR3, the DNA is TGTGCCAGCAGCCCCGCGACAGGGCTAGGGGTCTATGGCTACACCTTC. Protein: CASSPATGLGVYGYTF.

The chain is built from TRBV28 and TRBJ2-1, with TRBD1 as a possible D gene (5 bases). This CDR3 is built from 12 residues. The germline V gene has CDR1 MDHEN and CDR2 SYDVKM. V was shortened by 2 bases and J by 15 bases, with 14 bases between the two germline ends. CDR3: CASSLAGRDGFF. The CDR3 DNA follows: TGTGCCAGCAGTTTAGCAGGGCGAGACGGGTTCTTC.

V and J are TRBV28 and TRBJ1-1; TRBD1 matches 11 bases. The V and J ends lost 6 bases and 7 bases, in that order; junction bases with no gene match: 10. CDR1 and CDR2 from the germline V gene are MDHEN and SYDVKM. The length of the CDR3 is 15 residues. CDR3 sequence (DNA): TGTGCCAGCAGCACCGCCGGGACAGGGGGGGTTGAAGCTTTCTTT. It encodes CASSTAGTGGVEAFF.

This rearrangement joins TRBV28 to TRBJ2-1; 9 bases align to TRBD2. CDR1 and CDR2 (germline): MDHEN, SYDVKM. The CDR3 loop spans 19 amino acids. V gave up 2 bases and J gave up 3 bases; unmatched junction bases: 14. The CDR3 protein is CASSLAGGPGGSVYNEQFF. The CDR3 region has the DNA TGTGCCAGCAGTTTAGCGGGAGGGCCAGGGGGATCCGTCTACAATGAGCAGTTCTTC. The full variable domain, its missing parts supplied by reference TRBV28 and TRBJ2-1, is DVKVTQSSRYLVKRTGEKVFLECVQDMDHENMFWYRQDPGLGLRLIYFSYDVKMKEKGDIPEGYSVSREKKERFSLILESASTNQTSMYLCASSLAGGPGGSVYNEQFFGPGTRLTVL.

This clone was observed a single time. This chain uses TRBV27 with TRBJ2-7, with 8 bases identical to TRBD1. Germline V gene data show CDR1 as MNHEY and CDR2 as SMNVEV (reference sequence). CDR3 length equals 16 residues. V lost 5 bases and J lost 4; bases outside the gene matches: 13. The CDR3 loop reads CASSRAPGQALYEQYF. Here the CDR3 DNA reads TGTGCCAGCAGTCGAGCGCCGGGACAGGCCCTTTACGAGCAGTACTTC.

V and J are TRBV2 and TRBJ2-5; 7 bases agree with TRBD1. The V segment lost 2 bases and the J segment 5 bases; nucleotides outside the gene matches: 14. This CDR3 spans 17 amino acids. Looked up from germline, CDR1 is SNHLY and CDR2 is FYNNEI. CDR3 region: CASSESADRQGVETQYF. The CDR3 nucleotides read TGTGCCAGCAGTGAATCAGCAGACCGGCAGGGGGTTGAGACCCAGTACTTC.

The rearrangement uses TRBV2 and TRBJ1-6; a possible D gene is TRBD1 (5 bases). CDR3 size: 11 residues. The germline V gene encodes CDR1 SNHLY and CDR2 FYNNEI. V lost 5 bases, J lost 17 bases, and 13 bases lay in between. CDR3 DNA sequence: TGTGCCAGCAGTCACACCGGGGGGGTCCACTTT. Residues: CASSHTGGVHF.

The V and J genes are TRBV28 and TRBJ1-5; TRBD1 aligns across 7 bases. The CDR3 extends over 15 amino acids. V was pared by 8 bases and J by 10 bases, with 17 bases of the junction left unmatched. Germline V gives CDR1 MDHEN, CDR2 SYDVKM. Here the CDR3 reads CASRGLSGGFLPQHF. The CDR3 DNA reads TGTGCCAGCCGGGGATTGTCAGGGGGGTTTCTCCCCCAGCATTTT.

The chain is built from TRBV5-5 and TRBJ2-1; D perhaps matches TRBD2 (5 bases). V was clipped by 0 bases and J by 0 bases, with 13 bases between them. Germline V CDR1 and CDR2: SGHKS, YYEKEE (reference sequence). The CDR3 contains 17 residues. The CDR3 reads CASSLGVSASSYNEQFF. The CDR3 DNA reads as TGTGCCAGCAGCTTGGGAGTTAGCGCCAGCTCCTACAATGAGCAGTTCTTC. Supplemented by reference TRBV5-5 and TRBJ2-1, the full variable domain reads DAGVTQSPTHLIKTRGQQVTLRCSPISGHKSVSWYQQVLGQGPQFIFQYYEKEERGRGNFPDRFSARQFPNYSSELNVNALLLGDSALYLCASSLGVSASSYNEQFFGPGTRLTVL.

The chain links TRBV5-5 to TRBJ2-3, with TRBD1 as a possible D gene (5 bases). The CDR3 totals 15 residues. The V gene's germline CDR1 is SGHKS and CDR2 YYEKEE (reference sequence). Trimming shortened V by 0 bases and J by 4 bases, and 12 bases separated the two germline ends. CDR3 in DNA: TGTGCCAGCAGCTTGGAGGGCAGGGTCCCAGATACGCAGTATTTT. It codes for CASSLEGRVPDTQYF.

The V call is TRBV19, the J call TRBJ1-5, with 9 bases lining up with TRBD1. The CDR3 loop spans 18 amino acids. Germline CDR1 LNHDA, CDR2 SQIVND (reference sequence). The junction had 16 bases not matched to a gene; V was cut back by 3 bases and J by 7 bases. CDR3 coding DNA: TGTGCCAGTAGTATCTATCCAATCGGGACAGGGAATTCACAGCCCCAGCATTTT. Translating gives CASSIYPIGTGNSQPQHF.

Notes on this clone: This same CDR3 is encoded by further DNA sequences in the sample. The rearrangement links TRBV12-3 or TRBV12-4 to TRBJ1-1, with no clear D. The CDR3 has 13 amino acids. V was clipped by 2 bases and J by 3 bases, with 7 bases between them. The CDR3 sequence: CASSLREHTEAFF. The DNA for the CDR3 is TGTGCCAGCAGTTTACGGGAACACACTGAAGCTTTCTTT.

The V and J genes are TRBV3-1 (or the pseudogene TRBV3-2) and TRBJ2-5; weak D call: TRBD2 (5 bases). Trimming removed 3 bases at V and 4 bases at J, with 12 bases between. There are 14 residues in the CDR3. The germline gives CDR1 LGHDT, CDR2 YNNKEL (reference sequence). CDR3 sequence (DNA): TGTGCCAGCAGCCAGGGAGAAGGGCGAGAGACCCAGTACTTC. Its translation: CASSQGEGRETQYF.

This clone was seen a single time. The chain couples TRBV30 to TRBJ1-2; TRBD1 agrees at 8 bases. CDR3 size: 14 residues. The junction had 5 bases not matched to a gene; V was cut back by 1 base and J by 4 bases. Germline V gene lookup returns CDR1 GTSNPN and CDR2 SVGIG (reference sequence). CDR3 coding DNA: TGTGCCTGGAGTGCGGGGACAGGCGTCTATGGCTACACCTTC. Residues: CAWSAGTGVYGYTF.